This TCR beta chain was captured by sequencing in a study of read filtering for tumor transcriptome and immune sequencing (dated by TCRdb to the early 2020s). For context, the study as a whole: The cohort had about 17 male and 15 or so female patients with a mean age of roughly 70 years, ranging from roughly 40 to 90. Under revised international staging, roughly 8 patients fell into R-ISS I, some 15 into R-ISS II and about 7 into R-ISS III. Whole-transcriptome libraries were prepared with the TruSeq RNA Access Library Prep Kit after DNase treatment. TCR-region mapped reads per sample ranged from about 3.5 to 10.27 million with IR-seq versus only roughly 85 to 1,300 with RNA-seq. TCR repertoires obtained by targeted immune repertoire sequencing and by bulk whole-transcriptome sequencing performed on the same bone marrow samples were compared. One main goal was a read-filtering strategy for immune repertoire data, in particular deciding whether clonotypes backed by only one read should be removed.

Study-wide findings and limitations: In IR-seq, roughly 79% of clonotypes but around 3.5% of total reads were represented by single-read clonotypes, whereas in RNA-seq, approximately 70% of clonotypes and about 40% of reads were represented by single-read clonotypes. When single-read clonotypes were removed, the proportions of shared clonotypes in IR-seq and RNA-seq correlated more strongly. IR-seq captured clonotypes at much higher depth and more reliably than RNA-seq, and smaller IR-seq throughput sufficed to identify most shared clonotypes. Rather than purified T cells, the sorted CD138-negative fraction was a mixed bone marrow immune population.

In its sample, this clonotype was seen many times. Its antigen specificity is not known. Base qualities are missing; no much larger clone stands one base away. Bone marrow was sampled from every patient at the time of active disease. Ficoll-Hypaque density gradient centrifugation was used to isolate the bone marrow mononuclear cells. Myeloma plasma cells were removed and CD138-negative cells were collected by negative selection after labeling with CD138 magnetic microbeads on a MACS separator. Purity of the isolated cells was checked by flow cytometry on an Attune NxT using CD138 antibodies. TRIzol reagent was used to extract total RNA, and a NanoDrop spectrophotometer was used to quantify the extracted RNA. Paired RNA-seq and IR-seq were performed on the CD138-negative bone marrow sample of each patient. The Immunoverse kit was used to build TCR libraries from about 400 ng RNA, with molecular barcoded adaptors covering alpha/delta and beta/gamma chains. TCR library preparation used the same RNA that went into transcriptome sequencing. Sequencing of TCR libraries was carried out on an Illumina HiSeq 4000 with 2 x 150 cycles. Under the source paper's analysis protocol: MiXCR aligned TCR reads to human V, D, J and C references and assembled the aligned reads into CDR3 clonotypes, with quality filtering and error correction included. The tcR package in R was used to analyze clonotype counts and gene usage diversity. Raw mapping reads were checked after the RNA-seq reads had been mapped by STAR aligner version 2.5.3a onto the human GRCh37 genome. IR-seq fastq files were randomly downsampled with Seqtk 1.3 to test the effect of sequencing depth on detected clonotypes. In TCRdb, the public reads were trimmed at Q25 with fastp and aligned with MiXCR, with productive beta chains retained. Identical CDR3 proteins give one entry, which carries the most common genes and DNA. The V and J calls reflect TCRdb's pipeline rather than the authors' work. The sample table holds over 40,000 distinct CDR3 sequences, of which approximately 12% were seen once. Clones ranked in the top ten supply roughly 15% of the sample.

The CDR1 and CDR2 encoded by the germline V gene are SNHLY and FYNNEI. From the cysteine up to the phenylalanine, the CDR3 has a length of 13 residues. Left in the record is the CDR3 DNA by itself, 39 bases read in frame from the first base. V is shortened by 7 bases, J by 2 bases, and the region joining them spans 11 bases. The receptor was isolated from a donor at least 40 years old with multiple myeloma. Recombination joined TRBV2 with TRBJ2-5; the D segment cannot be called with confidence. Sequencing was carried out using a population of CD138-negative cells sorted from bone marrow. The label giving this sample's cell subset or site can be read as: bone marrow mononuclear cells depleted of CD138+ plasma/myeloma cells by negative magnetic selection. This receptor carries the CDR3 CASIRQKQETQYF. The DNA reads as follows: TGTGCCAGCATAAGGCAGAAGCAAGAGACCCAGTACTTC. The CDR3 plus the reference TRBV2 and TRBJ2-5 genes for the other parts give the full variable domain: EPEVTQTPSHQVTQMGQEVILRCVPISNHLYFYWYRQILGQKVEFLVSFYNNEISEKSEIFDDQFSVERPDGSNFTLKIRSTKLEDSAMYFCASIRQKQETQYFGPGTRLLVL.